This T cell receptor beta chain derives from a study of regulatory T cells in long-lasting Graves disease. The overall study: The term persistent Graves' disease signified upward of 5 years on antithyroid drugs with positive TSH receptor antibodies. Findings of the study overall: Compared with new cases, persistent Graves' patients showed reduced TCR diversity. Persistent disease favored TRBV28, TRBJ1-2 and TRBJ2-5.

Through Arm-PCR of CDR3 regions and iRepertoire HTBI primers, TCR beta libraries were built. One entry per CDR3 protein, called by TCRdb with MiXCR from the multiplex PCR reads. This table has more than 350,000 distinct CDR3 sequences, 21% appearing once. As to time point: persistent/refractory GD, antithyroid drugs over 5 years with positive TRAb. Construction of the TCR library relied on RNA isolated from PBMCs. The patients were drawn from one endocrinology department in Xi'an, China. The CDR3 is 14 amino acids. Deletions cut 4 bases from V and 3 bases from J, with 12 bases between. Germline CDR1 MDHEN, CDR2 SYDVKM. This clonotype was detected many times. What it binds is unknown.

This TCR came from a female donor with Graves disease. The rearrangement links TRBV28 to TRBJ1-2; a weak D match, TRBD1 (5 bases). Specimen: peripheral blood mononuclear cells (PBMCs), collected when the disease was refractory, from a patient treated with antithyroid drugs. For the CDR3, the DNA is TGTGCCAGCAGTTGGCGTTTGGGGCACTATGGCTACACCTTC. This encodes CASSWRLGHYGYTF.